Sequencing of this T cell receptor beta chain was carried out in a study of beta chain features in type 1 diabetes. The authors sorted CD4+ naive, central memory, regulatory and stem cell-like memory cells via CD45RO/CCR7/CD25/CD127/CD95/CD27. CDR1 LNHDA and CDR2 SQIVND come from the germline V gene (reference sequence). This CDR3 contains 13 residues. Trimming removed 6 bases from V and 6 bases from J, with 13 bases in between. Of the isolated RNA, all was reverse transcribed, and so the sequenced material was expressed TCRB transcripts. Repertoires were generated with immunoSEQ multiplex PCR, while TCRdb's copy carries only in-frame clones and drops some. The sample holds 350,000 to 400,000 clones; approximately 16% are singletons and the top ten take under 0.02%. Regarding the study as a whole: Naive, central memory and Treg TCRB repertoires seemed to resemble each other more closely in patients than they did in healthy donors. Moderately but significantly shorter TCRB CDR3s were found in Type 1 diabetes patients in all four CD4+ subsets.

Note on this clone: The antigen is not known.

The TCR originated in a woman between 18 and 29 years old in good health. J is TRBJ2-3 and V is TRBV19; no clear D. Material for sequencing was naive CD4+ T cells from blood. CDR3 protein: CASSHYSVDTQYF. CDR3 nucleotides: TGTGCCAGTAGCCACTACTCGGTGGATACGCAGTATTTT.